Listed below are T cell receptor beta chains from one sample, sequenced in a study of T cell responses to AZD1222 COVID-19 vaccine. The protocol was immunoSEQ multiplex PCR, while the TCRdb copy is restricted to in-frame clones and leaves out a portion. The table includes 140,000 or so clones, approximately 93% detected once. This specimen was peripheral blood, taken after recovery from COVID-19. These receptors were taken from an adult who had recovered from COVID-19. Each CDR3 is given with its conserved first and last residue. Each record gives: D gene, V gene, CDR3 length, clone size, J gene, CDR3 DNA, CDR3 protein. The D gene is left open where the match is weak. For some rows the clone size is stated as once, few or many, or as a class when expanded; others skip it.

D: NA
V: TRBV9
length: 13
size: NA
J: TRBJ2-7
DNA: TGTGCCAGCAGCGTAACTCCCCGCGGCGAGCAGTACTTC
CDR3: CASSVTPRGEQYF

D: TRBD1
V: TRBV18
length: 14
size: NA
J: TRBJ2-5
DNA: TGTGCCAGCTCCAAGGACAGGGGTCAAGAGACCCAGTACTTC
CDR3: CASSKDRGQETQYF

D: NA
V: TRBV5-4
length: 17
size: NA
J: TRBJ2-3
DNA: TGTGCCAGCAGCTTTTTAGGACAGCTAGACGTCACAGATACGCAGTATTTT
CDR3: CASSFLGQLDVTDTQYF

D: TRBD2
V: TRBV7-2
length: 16
size: NA
J: TRBJ2-7
DNA: TGTGCCAGCAGCCACTCCCCGCCGGGGGGACTCTACGAGCAGTACTTC
CDR3: CASSHSPPGGLYEQYF

D: TRBD1
V: TRBV7-3
length: 13
size: NA
J: TRBJ1-2
DNA: TGTGCCAGCAGCGACGGACAGGGCCGTGGCTACACCTTC
CDR3: CASSDGQGRGYTF

D: NA
V: TRBV28
length: 12
size: once
J: TRBJ1-2
DNA: TGTGCCAGCAGTTTATTGACAGACCGCTACACCTTC
CDR3: CASSLLTDRYTF

D: NA
V: TRBV11-2
length: 11
size: NA
J: TRBJ1-6
DNA: TGTGCCAGCAGCTCCGATTCACCCCTCCACTTT
CDR3: CASSSDSPLHF

D: TRBD2
V: TRBV9
length: 15
size: once
J: TRBJ2-7
DNA: TGTGCCAGCACCGAGGGGGTAGCGGGAGCCTACGAGCAGTACTTC
CDR3: CASTEGVAGAYEQYF

D: NA
V: TRBV28
length: 15
size: NA
J: TRBJ1-3
DNA: TGTGCCAGCAGTTTGGGCCTAAGCTCTGGAAACACCATATATTTT
CDR3: CASSLGLSSGNTIYF

D: TRBD2
V: TRBV7-6
length: 16
size: NA
J: TRBJ2-2
DNA: TGTGCCAGCAGCCTGTGGACTAGCGGGACAAGCGGGGAGCTGTTTTTT
CDR3: CASSLWTSGTSGELFF

D: NA
V: TRBV6-5
length: 16
size: NA
J: TRBJ2-1
DNA: TGTGCCAGCAGTTACGCCAGCGGACCTACGGGCAATGAGCAGTTCTTC
CDR3: CASSYASGPTGNEQFF

D: TRBD1
V: TRBV24-1
length: 15
size: NA
J: TRBJ2-1
DNA: TGTGCCACCAGTGAACGCCGGGACAGATACAATGAGCAGTTCTTC
CDR3: CATSERRDRYNEQFF

D: NA
V: TRBV5-6
length: 11
size: NA
J: TRBJ2-7
DNA: TGTGCCAGCAGCACATACTACGAGCAGTACTTC
CDR3: CASSTYYEQYF

D: NA
V: TRBV2
length: 16
size: NA
J: TRBJ1-6
DNA: TGTGCCAGCAGTGATTCCGGCTGGGGGGAAGATTCACCCCTCCACTTT
CDR3: CASSDSGWGEDSPLHF

D: NA
V: TRBV18
length: 14
size: NA
J: TRBJ2-5
DNA: TGTGCCAGCTCCCCTCAGCGACGTCTAGAGACCCAGTACTTC
CDR3: CASSPQRRLETQYF

D: NA
V: TRBV28
length: 11
size: NA
J: TRBJ1-2
DNA: TGTGCCAGCCGGGTTCACTATGGCTACACCTTC
CDR3: CASRVHYGYTF

D: NA
V: TRBV9
length: 15
size: NA
J: TRBJ2-5
DNA: TGTGCCAGCAGCCCAGAGGGGCGGGTACAAGAGACCCAGTACTTC
CDR3: CASSPEGRVQETQYF

D: TRBD1
V: TRBV6-2/TRBV6-3
length: 14
size: NA
J: TRBJ1-2
DNA: TGTGCCAGCAGTTACTTCGGGACAGCCGATGGCTACACCTTC
CDR3: CASSYFGTADGYTF

D: TRBD2
V: TRBV28
length: 18
size: NA
J: TRBJ2-2
DNA: TGTGCCAGCAGTCGGACCGGGCTAGCGGGCCCGCACACCGGGGAGCTGTTTTTT
CDR3: CASSRTGLAGPHTGELFF

D: NA
V: TRBV5-1
length: 16
size: NA
J: TRBJ2-3
DNA: TGCGCCAGCAGCTTGGCCCTTGGGGGCCCAGCAGATACGCAGTATTTT
CDR3: CASSLALGGPADTQYF

D: TRBD1
V: TRBV4-1
length: 15
size: NA
J: TRBJ1-1
DNA: TGCGCCAGCAGCCAAGAAGGGACAGGGGTCACTGAAGCTTTCTTT
CDR3: CASSQEGTGVTEAFF

D: NA
V: TRBV6-5
length: 13
size: NA
J: TRBJ1-4
DNA: TGTGCTTCCGGGAGGGGCACCTATGAAAAACTGTTTTTT
CDR3: CASGRGTYEKLFF

D: NA
V: TRBV7-2
length: 15
size: NA
J: TRBJ2-5
DNA: TGTGCCAGCAGCTTAGTCGGGGTTGGAGTAGAGACCCAGTACTTC
CDR3: CASSLVGVGVETQYF

D: NA
V: TRBV4-1
length: 17
size: once
J: TRBJ2-7
DNA: TGCGCCAGCAGCCAAGAAGGCCCCCTTAAACTGGGGGCAGAGCAGTACTTC
CDR3: CASSQEGPLKLGAEQYF

D: TRBD1
V: TRBV3-1/TRBV3-2
length: 15
size: NA
J: TRBJ2-5
DNA: TGTGCCAGCAGCCAAAGGGACAGGGGCACGGAGACCCAGTACTTC
CDR3: CASSQRDRGTETQYF

D: TRBD1
V: TRBV19
length: 14
size: NA
J: TRBJ2-7
DNA: TGTGCCAGTAGAAACCGACAGGGCTCCTACGAGCAGTACTTC
CDR3: CASRNRQGSYEQYF

D: NA
V: TRBV30
length: 12
size: NA
J: TRBJ1-1
DNA: TGTGCCTGGACCCTGACAGGAACGGTAGCTTTCTTT
CDR3: CAWTLTGTVAFF

D: TRBD1
V: TRBV6-6
length: 15
size: NA
J: TRBJ1-1
DNA: TGTGCCAGCAGTAGACTAGGGGGCCCGAACACTGAAGCTTTCTTT
CDR3: CASSRLGGPNTEAFF

D: NA
V: TRBV5-6
length: 15
size: NA
J: TRBJ2-1
DNA: TGTGCCAGCAGCTTGGGTGGTAGCGGCGGGGATGAGCAGTTCTTC
CDR3: CASSLGGSGGDEQFF

D: NA
V: TRBV5-1
length: 15
size: NA
J: TRBJ2-6
DNA: TGCGCCAGCAGCTTCGGAGACTCTGGGGCCAACGTCCTGACTTTC
CDR3: CASSFGDSGANVLTF

D: NA
V: TRBV9
length: 16
size: NA
J: TRBJ2-7
DNA: TGTGCCAGCAGCGCAAGTACAGGCCTCGGATTTAACGAGCAGTACTTC
CDR3: CASSASTGLGFNEQYF

D: TRBD2
V: TRBV15
length: 17
size: NA
J: TRBJ2-1
DNA: TGTGCCACCAGCTCTCAAGGACTAGCGGGAGTCAACAATGAGCAGTTCTTC
CDR3: CATSSQGLAGVNNEQFF

D: NA
V: TRBV7-2
length: 12
size: once
J: TRBJ2-2
DNA: TGTGCCAGCAGCTTAGTCCCCGGGGAGCTGTTTTTT
CDR3: CASSLVPGELFF

D: TRBD1
V: TRBV27
length: 13
size: NA
J: TRBJ1-1
DNA: TGTGCCAGCAGTTTATCCTCGACAGGGTTAGCTTTCTTT
CDR3: CASSLSSTGLAFF

D: TRBD1
V: TRBV27
length: 16
size: NA
J: TRBJ1-4
DNA: TGTGCCAGCAGTAGGACAGGGTGGAGGGCTAATGAAAAACTGTTTTTT
CDR3: CASSRTGWRANEKLFF

D: NA
V: TRBV28
length: 15
size: NA
J: TRBJ2-7
DNA: TGTGCCAGCAGTTCAGGGGGGGTAGAATCCTACGAGCAGTACTTC
CDR3: CASSSGGVESYEQYF

D: NA
V: TRBV30
length: 14
size: NA
J: TRBJ1-4
DNA: TGTGCCTGGAGTGTGGGGGAAGCTAATGAAAAACTGTTTTTT
CDR3: CAWSVGEANEKLFF

D: NA
V: TRBV2
length: 16
size: NA
J: TRBJ1-4
DNA: TGTGCCAGCAGTGGGGCCAGGGCCCAGGAGAATGAAAAACTGTTTTTT
CDR3: CASSGARAQENEKLFF

D: NA
V: TRBV6-5
length: 13
size: NA
J: TRBJ2-3
DNA: TGTGCCAGCAGTTACTTGAGAGCAGATACGCAGTATTTT
CDR3: CASSYLRADTQYF

D: NA
V: TRBV10-1
length: 14
size: NA
J: TRBJ2-7
DNA: TGCGCCAGCAGTGAAAAGACGGGAGTATACGAGCAGTACTTC
CDR3: CASSEKTGVYEQYF

D: NA
V: TRBV19
length: 14
size: NA
J: TRBJ1-3
DNA: TGTGCCAGTAGTCAAGGAGGGCCGATAGGGACCATATATTTT
CDR3: CASSQGGPIGTIYF

D: NA
V: TRBV27
length: 16
size: NA
J: TRBJ1-6
DNA: TGTGCCAGCAGTCCCACCGTCAGCTCCTATAATTCACCCCTCCACTTT
CDR3: CASSPTVSSYNSPLHF

D: NA
V: TRBV6-5
length: 16
size: NA
J: TRBJ1-5
DNA: TGTGCCAGCAGTTACTCGTCGGTTAATGGCAATCAGCCCCAGCATTTT
CDR3: CASSYSSVNGNQPQHF

D: NA
V: TRBV28
length: 15
size: NA
J: TRBJ2-7
DNA: TGTGCCAGCAGTTTATCCGCACATGGGACCTACGAGCAGTACTTC
CDR3: CASSLSAHGTYEQYF